The text below deals with one TCR beta chain. Its target is not known. These data come from a study of T cell repertoires in cytomegalovirus infection. TCRdb recomputed calls from the reads with MiXCR, one row per CDR3 protein. The data hold about 770,000 distinct CDR3 sequences, with approximately 32% observed a single time. Germline V gene data show CDR1 as MNHEY and CDR2 as SVGAGI. Trimming at V came to 2 bases and at J to 0 bases, leaving 4 bases not matched to a gene. There are 16 residues in the CDR3. The material sequenced was cultured CD8+ T cells from PBMCs, taken from culture after CMV antigen stimulation. This chain links TRBV6-5 with TRBJ1-3, with TRBD1 matching 7 bases. This TCR derives from a human donor in good health (CMV status not recorded). Some clones in this sample may be carry-over from other donors' samples. Written as DNA, the CDR3 is TGTGCCAGCAGTTACACTGGACAGGTCTCTGGAAACACCATATATTTT. Its protein product is CASSYTGQVSGNTIYF.